The 12 T cell receptor beta chains presented below share a single source sample, sequenced in a study of identical twins. TCRdb itself ran the 5' RACE reads through MiXCR, one entry per CDR3 protein. The data hold about 210,000 distinct CDR3 sequences, with 9.4% observed a single time. The sample was memory (CD45RO+) T cells sorted from blood. All receptors derive from a woman aged 18-29 years in good health.

This clonotype was counted many times. The chain couples TRBV4-2 to TRBJ2-7; D is unresolved. The CDR3 extends over 13 amino acids. CDR1 is LGHNA and CDR2 is YNFKEQ in the germline V gene. With 4 bases removed from V and 7 bases from J, the gap between germline ends came to 14 bases. This CDR3 reads CASSPDPFREQYF. The DNA for the CDR3 is TGTGCCAGCAGCCCGGACCCGTTCAGAGAGCAGTACTTC.

The chain is built from TRBV25-1 and TRBJ2-7; 10 nucleotides line up with TRBD1. The CDR3 runs to 14 residues. CDR1 MGHDK and CDR2 SYGVNS come from the germline V gene. V was pared by 6 bases and J by 4 bases, with 6 bases of the junction left unmatched. The CDR3 sequence: CASSWTGGPYEQYF. The CDR3 DNA reads as TGTGCCAGCAGCTGGACAGGGGGACCGTACGAGCAGTACTTC.

V and J are TRBV6-1 and TRBJ2-1; D is unresolved. Deletions cut 7 bases from V and 1 base from J, with 8 bases between. There are 13 residues in the CDR3. Looked up from germline, CDR1 is MNHNS and CDR2 is SASEGT. CDR3 coding DNA: TGTGCCAGCACCCCGGTTTCCTACAATGAGCAGTTCTTC. Encoded protein: CASTPVSYNEQFF.

The CDR3 nucleotides are TGCAGTGCCGCTAGCGGGGGGGTCTACGAGCAGTACTTC. This encodes CSAASGGVYEQYF. This chain connects TRBV20-1 to TRBJ2-7; 12 bases are a match to TRBD2. The CDR3 consists of 13 residues. Trimming removed 6 bases from V and 3 bases from J; junction bases left unmatched: 3. CDR1 is DFQATT and CDR2 is SNEGSKA in the germline V gene (reference sequence).

This clonotype came up a few times. V usage is TRBV30 and J usage is TRBJ1-6; 8 bases are shared with TRBD1. Germline V gives CDR1 GTSNPN, CDR2 SVGIG (reference sequence). V was pared by 8 bases and J by 10 bases, with 13 bases of the junction left unmatched. This CDR3 region has 14 residues. The CDR3 loop is CAGIKDRERSPLHF. The CDR3 DNA is TGTGCCGGCATAAAGGACAGGGAACGGTCACCCCTCCACTTT.

This clonotype occurred a few times. The chain joins TRBV9 to TRBJ2-3; D not certain. Trimming shortened V by 3 bases and J by 2 bases, and 10 bases separated the two germline ends. CDR3 length: 14 residues. Per the germline V gene, CDR1 is SGDLS and CDR2 is YYNGEE. CDR3 loop: CASSANSYTDTQYF. In nucleotides, the CDR3 is TGTGCCAGCAGCGCGAACAGCTACACAGATACGCAGTATTTT.

The chain recombines TRBV11-3 with TRBJ2-1; D might be TRBD1 or TRBD2, each matching 5 bases. The germline V and J ends were trimmed by 5 bases and 13 bases, with 24 bases remaining between them. The length of the CDR3 is 15 residues. Germline V gene lookup returns CDR1 SGHNT and CDR2 YENEEA. The CDR3 loop reads CASSRSTGAALSQFF. In DNA form, the CDR3 reads TGTGCCAGCAGCCGATCTACCGGGGCTGCGCTTTCACAGTTCTTC.

This clonotype was counted many times. The J gene is TRBJ2-1, the V gene TRBV20-1, with D maybe TRBD2 (6 bases). The V and J ends lost 4 bases and 8 bases respectively, with 24 bases between them. The CDR3 has 16 amino acids. CDR1 is DFQATT and CDR2 is SNEGSKA in the germline V gene (reference sequence). Here the CDR3 DNA reads TGCAGTGCTACCAAATCTGTCGGGGGACCCATGGATGAGCAGTTCTTC. As protein: CSATKSVGGPMDEQFF.

This clonotype appeared many times. This chain links TRBV20-1 with TRBJ2-7; D is unclear. This CDR3 comprises 14 residues. In germline, CDR1 is DFQATT, CDR2 SNEGSKA (reference sequence). V lost 1 base and J 3 bases, leaving 13 bases between the germline ends. The CDR3, as DNA: TGCAGTGCTAGAGGACCGAGGAAAGACTACGAGCAGTACTTC. Protein: CSARGPRKDYEQYF.

The chain has TRBV7-9 and TRBJ2-1; no reliable D call. V lost 1 base and J lost 12, with 10 bases in between. CDR1 is SEHNR and CDR2 is FQNEAQ in the germline V gene (reference sequence). The CDR3 contains 12 residues. The CDR3 bases are TGTGCCAGCAGCTTAGTCGGGCGGATGCAGTTCTTC. Protein product: CASSLVGRMQFF.

The chain couples TRBV5-1 to TRBJ2-7; D remains unclear. V was cut by 4 bases and J by 9 bases, with 17 bases left in between. There are 13 residues in the CDR3. The germline V gene has CDR1 SGHRS and CDR2 YFSETQ. The CDR3 sequence: CASSTEGRSGQYF. The CDR3 coding sequence is TGCGCCAGCAGCACGGAAGGCCGCTCTGGGCAGTACTTC.

The V and J genes are TRBV11-1 and TRBJ2-6; no definite D call. The CDR3 covers 18 residues. The V end lost 4 bases, the J end lost 0 bases, and 16 bases lay between the germline ends. The germline gives CDR1 SGHAT, CDR2 FQDESV (reference sequence). The CDR3 DNA sequence: TGTGCCAGCAGCTCCCAAAGTTTTCGGATCTCTGGGGCCAACGTCCTGACTTTC. Residues: CASSSQSFRISGANVLTF.